Presented here are 31 T cell receptor beta chains from one specimen sequenced in a study of T cell responses to AZD1222 COVID-19 vaccine. Generated by immunoSEQ multiplex PCR, the TCRdb table keeps only in-frame clones and is missing some. The data show roughly 260,000 clones, approximately 93% seen once. The sequenced sample was peripheral blood, obtained on day 0 of AZD1222 vaccination. All receptors derive from an adult in good health.

This rearrangement joins TRBV4-1 to TRBJ1-2, with a weak D call TRBD1 (6 bases). Germline CDR1 reads MGHRA; CDR2 reads YSYEKL. The CDR3 is 16 amino acids. The V and J ends lost 0 bases and 4 bases respectively, with 15 bases between them. As DNA, the CDR3 is TGCGCCAGCAGCCAAGATGCAGGGGCAAAACCCTATGGCTACACCTTC. The encoded protein is CASSQDAGAKPYGYTF.

J is TRBJ2-1 and V is TRBV15, with TRBD2 matching over 10 bases. V trimming: 0 bases; J trimming: 4 bases; junction bases outside the gene matches: 3. CDR3 length: 16 residues. Germline V gene lookup returns CDR1 LNHNV and CDR2 YYDKDF (reference sequence). The CDR3 sequence is CATSRDVAGGYNEQFF. CDR3 coding DNA: TGTGCCACCAGCAGAGACGTAGCGGGGGGTTACAATGAGCAGTTCTTC.

The genes are TRBV27 and TRBJ2-6, with D maybe TRBD1 (6 bases). V shed 6 bases and J shed 1 base, with 16 bases lying between them. From germline, CDR1 is MNHEY and CDR2 SMNVEV (reference sequence). The CDR3 runs to 17 residues. As DNA, the CDR3 is TGTGCCAGCAGCCCTATCAGTGGGACATCTGGGGCCAACGTCCTGACTTTC. Its translation: CASSPISGTSGANVLTF.

CDR3 in DNA: TGTGCCAGCAGCCCGCTTCGAGGAGCTTTCTTT. This translates into CASSPLRGAFF. V is TRBV11-1 and J is TRBJ1-1, with unresolved D. V lost 5 bases, J lost 10 bases, and 11 bases lay in between. CDR1 and CDR2 (germline): SGHAT, FQDESV (reference sequence). The CDR3 runs to 11 residues.

The rearrangement uses TRBV4-1 and TRBJ1-5, with 11 positions matching TRBD1. CDR1 and CDR2 from the germline V gene are MGHRA and YSYEKL. This CDR3 region has 18 residues. V gave up 4 bases and J gave up 0 bases; unmatched junction bases: 8. Here the CDR3 reads CASSPRTGGRNSNQPQHF. Here the CDR3 DNA reads TGCGCCAGCAGCCCTCGGACAGGGGGCCGTAATAGCAATCAGCCCCAGCATTTT.

This chain joins TRBV5-4 and TRBJ2-7, with D unclear. The CDR3 runs to 14 residues. Deletions cut 4 bases from V and 7 bases from J, with 18 bases between. Germline assignment: CDR1 SGHNT and CDR2 YYREEE (reference sequence). In nucleotides, the CDR3 is TGTGCCAGCAGCCTGAGCTACACCCTGGGGGAGCAGTACTTC. Translating gives CASSLSYTLGEQYF.

This clone showed up just once. This chain uses TRBV7-8 with TRBJ1-3; the match to TRBD1 covers 9 bases. Germline V CDR1 and CDR2: SGHVS, FQNEAQ. This CDR3 is built from 17 residues. The trim removed 4 bases at V and 0 bases at J, leaving 7 bases unmatched. Here the CDR3 reads CASSSGQGKSSGNTIYF. In DNA form, the CDR3 reads TGTGCCAGCAGCTCCGGACAGGGGAAAAGCTCTGGAAACACCATATATTTT.

The chain employs TRBV7-2 and TRBJ2-1, with D tentatively TRBD2 (5 bases). This CDR3 comprises 15 residues. Looked up from germline, CDR1 is SGHTA and CDR2 is FQGNSA. V was pared by 3 bases and J by 9 bases, with 18 bases between. The DNA of the CDR3 is TGTGCCAGCAGCTTCGGACTCCCCGAAGATGGTGAGCAGTTCTTC. Translating gives CASSFGLPEDGEQFF.

The rearrangement joins TRBV28 to TRBJ2-7; TRBD2 might be the D (5 bases). CDR3 length: 16 amino acids. Germline V gives CDR1 MDHEN, CDR2 SYDVKM. The germline V and J ends were trimmed by 3 bases and 2 bases, with 17 bases remaining between them. In DNA, the CDR3 is TGTGCCAGCAGTTTCGCCCGCAGGACTCCCACCTACGAGCAGTACTTC. Protein sequence: CASSFARRTPTYEQYF.

The rearrangement joins TRBV28 to TRBJ2-3; 8 bases align to TRBD2. The CDR3 contains 15 residues. CDR1 is MDHEN and CDR2 is SYDVKM in the germline V gene. Trimming removed 4 bases from V and 1 base from J; junction bases left unmatched: 4. DNA of the CDR3: TGTGCCAGCAGTTCAAACGGGGGGGGCACAGATACGCAGTATTTT. Its protein product is CASSSNGGGTDTQYF.

The chain recombines TRBV7-9 with TRBJ1-2; D not resolved. V was trimmed by 5 bases and J by 6 bases, leaving 10 bases between them. CDR3 size: 12 residues. Germline lookup yields CDR1 SEHNR and CDR2 FQNEAQ (reference sequence). DNA for the CDR3: TGTGCCAGCAGCCCCTGGGAGGATGGCTACACCTTC. The encoded protein is CASSPWEDGYTF.

The count of this clone is one. The gene calls are TRBV5-4 and TRBJ2-5; D is uncertain. The V gene's germline CDR1 is SGHNT and CDR2 YYREEE (reference sequence). The CDR3 length is 15 residues. V lost 0 bases and J 2 bases, leaving 11 bases between the germline ends. The CDR3 here is CASSLGTRSQETQYF. CDR3 DNA sequence: TGTGCCAGCAGCTTGGGGACCAGGTCGCAAGAGACCCAGTACTTC.

CDR3: CASKRGGAPDTQYF. The DNA for the CDR3 is TGTGCCAGCAAGCGCGGGGGGGCCCCGGATACGCAGTATTTT. The V call is TRBV3-1 (or the pseudogene TRBV3-2), the J call TRBJ2-3; TRBD2 matches 9 bases. The trim removed 7 bases at V and 6 bases at J, leaving 8 bases unmatched. The length of the CDR3 is 14 residues. Germline lookup yields CDR1 LGHDT and CDR2 YNNKEL (reference sequence).

The rearrangement links TRBV7-8 to TRBJ1-4; D gene unclear. V lost 8 bases and J lost 0, with 10 bases in between. The germline CDR1 and CDR2 sequences are SGHVS and FQNEAQ. The CDR3 length is 14 residues. The CDR3: CASERLATNEKLFF. CDR3 sequence (DNA): TGTGCCAGCGAACGCCTTGCAACTAATGAAAAACTGTTTTTT. Full variable domain (missing parts from reference TRBV7-8 and TRBJ1-4): GAGVSQSPRYKVAKRGQDVALRCDPISGHVSLFWYQQALGQGPEFLTYFQNEAQLDKSGLPSDRFFAERPEGSVSTLKIQRTQQEDSAVYLCASERLATNEKLFFGSGTQLSVL.

This clone was detected once. In DNA, the CDR3 is TGCGCCAGCAGCCAAGGGCAGGAGGGTGCTGGAAACACCATATATTTT. This sequence encodes CASSQGQEGAGNTIYF. The J gene is TRBJ1-3, the V gene TRBV4-1; D is unresolved. The V and J ends lost 1 base and 2 bases respectively, with 12 bases between them. The CDR3 covers 16 residues. Germline V gene lookup returns CDR1 MGHRA and CDR2 YSYEKL.

The chain joins TRBV6-5 to TRBJ1-1; D possibly corresponds to TRBD1 (5 bases). Germline CDR1 MNHEY, CDR2 SVGAGI. V lost 6 bases, J lost 3 bases, and 11 bases lay in between. CDR3 size: 13 residues. In nucleotides, the CDR3 is TGTGCCAGCAGGAGGGGATGGGACACTGAAGCTTTCTTT. Translating it yields CASRRGWDTEAFF.

The rearrangement links TRBV7-2 to TRBJ1-2; D remains ambiguous. CDR1 and CDR2 (germline): SGHTA, FQGNSA. The ends were cut back, 5 bases at V and 3 bases at J, with 10 bases in the middle. The CDR3 is made up of 13 amino acids. The DNA of the CDR3 is TGTGCCAGCAGCCGGCCGGTGGACTATGGCTACACCTTC. Protein product: CASSRPVDYGYTF.

CDR3 amino acids: CAWSVQSNEKLFF. CDR3 coding DNA: TGTGCCTGGAGTGTACAGTCTAATGAAAAACTGTTTTTT. This rearrangement joins TRBV30 to TRBJ1-4; D gene unclear. The CDR3 loop spans 13 amino acids. Germline V gene data show CDR1 as GTSNPN and CDR2 as SVGIG (reference sequence). V shed 0 bases and J shed 3 bases, with 5 bases lying between them.

The chain is built from TRBV27 and TRBJ1-4; a possible D gene is TRBD1 (6 bases). This CDR3 region has 13 residues. Germline V lookup: CDR1 MNHEY, CDR2 SMNVEV (reference sequence). The V end was cut by 8 bases, the J end by 8 bases, with 15 bases between. CDR3 region: CASGVRGEEKLFF. The CDR3 coding sequence is TGTGCCAGCGGCGTCAGGGGTGAGGAAAAACTGTTTTTT.

The chain has TRBV10-1 and TRBJ2-1; TRBD2 aligns across 8 bases. CDR1 is WNHNN and CDR2 is SYGVQD in the germline V gene (reference sequence). V dropped 6 bases and J dropped 5; count of bases not matched to a gene: 6. The CDR3 loop spans 14 amino acids. CDR3 amino acids: CASRERGPHNEQFF. CDR3 bases: TGCGCCAGCAGGGAGCGGGGGCCCCACAATGAGCAGTTCTTC.

The CDR3 region has the DNA TGTGCCAGCACCTATAGCAATCAGCCCCAGCATTTT. This codes for CASTYSNQPQHF. The chain joins TRBV28 to TRBJ1-5, with D unresolved. CDR3 length: 12 amino acids. Looked up from germline, CDR1 is MDHEN and CDR2 is SYDVKM. Trimming stripped 7 bases from V and 0 bases from J, with 4 bases between. Full variable domain (outside the CDR3, taken from reference TRBV28 and TRBJ1-5): DVKVTQSSRYLVKRTGEKVFLECVQDMDHENMFWYRQDPGLGLRLIYFSYDVKMKEKGDIPEGYSVSREKKERFSLILESASTNQTSMYLCASTYSNQPQHFGDGTRLSIL.

CDR3 protein: CASTPSVNTGELFF. The DNA for the CDR3 is TGTGCCAGCACCCCCTCCGTGAACACCGGGGAGCTGTTTTTT. This rearrangement joins TRBV11-2 to TRBJ2-2; D not resolved. The germline gives CDR1 SGHAT, CDR2 FQNNGV. This CDR3 is 14 amino acids long. Trimming left V 7 bases short and J 1 base short, with 10 bases between. The whole variable domain, filled in from reference TRBV11-2 and TRBJ2-2, reads EAGVAQSPRYKIIEKRQSVAFWCNPISGHATLYWYQQILGQGPKLLIQFQNNGVVDDSQLPKDRFSAERLKGVDSTLKIQPAKLEDSAVYLCASTPSVNTGELFFGEGSRLTVL.

The rearrangement links TRBV7-9 to TRBJ1-4; weak D call: TRBD1 (5 bases). Trimming took off 4 bases at V and 0 bases at J, with 15 bases between the two ends. CDR1 is SEHNR, CDR2 FQNEAQ, per germline (reference sequence). The CDR3 length is 17 residues. CDR3 sequence: CASSSGQSLATNEKLFF. DNA for the CDR3: TGTGCCAGCAGCTCCGGACAATCGCTTGCAACTAATGAAAAACTGTTTTTT.

This clone was seen a single time. The chain has TRBV19 and TRBJ2-1; 8 bases agree with TRBD2. J was trimmed by 7 bases and V by 9 bases; bases with no gene match: 17. The CDR3 contains 16 residues. Looked up from germline, CDR1 is LNHDA and CDR2 is SQIVND (reference sequence). CDR3 region: CASISPVAGKGNEQFF. The CDR3 nucleotides are TGTGCCAGCATCTCACCGGTAGCGGGAAAGGGAAATGAGCAGTTCTTC.

The chain has TRBV28 and TRBJ1-6; D not certain. There are 12 residues in the CDR3. V lost 6 bases to trimming and J lost 7 bases, with 7 bases between them. Germline V gene sequence: CDR1 MDHEN, CDR2 SYDVKM. The CDR3 is CASRQGNSPLHF. CDR3 nucleotides: TGTGCCAGCAGACAAGGGAATTCACCCCTCCACTTT.

The V call is TRBV6-5, the J call TRBJ1-5; D not certain. Trimming removed 6 bases from V and 0 bases from J, with 6 bases in between. CDR3 length: 13 residues. CDR1 MNHEY and CDR2 SVGAGI come from the germline V gene. The DNA for the CDR3 is TGTGCCAGCAGCAGAGGTAGCAATCAGCCCCAGCATTTT. Translated, it gives CASSRGSNQPQHF.

V usage is TRBV3-1 (or the pseudogene TRBV3-2) and J usage is TRBJ1-3, with D possibly matching TRBD1 (5 bases). The CDR3 has 15 residues. CDR1 and CDR2 (germline): LGHDT, YNNKEL (reference sequence). V was trimmed by 1 base and J by 4 bases, leaving 11 bases between them. In DNA form, the CDR3 reads TGTGCCAGCAGCCAAGCCGGGACTTTCGGAAACACCATATATTTT. Its translation: CASSQAGTFGNTIYF.

The chain employs TRBV2 and TRBJ1-6; 7 positions agree with TRBD1. Unmatched junction bases numbered 8, after V lost 7 bases and J lost 8 bases. The CDR3 totals 14 residues. CDR1 is SNHLY, CDR2 FYNNEI, per germline. The chain's CDR3 is CASKAGGLYSPLHF. The CDR3 DNA reads as TGTGCCAGCAAGGCAGGGGGTCTGTATTCACCCCTCCACTTT.

This chain joins TRBV5-1 and TRBJ2-2, with a possible D match to TRBD1 (6 bases). The ends were cut back, 6 bases at V and 5 bases at J, with 11 bases in the middle. The germline gives CDR1 SGHRS, CDR2 YFSETQ. The CDR3 loop spans 13 amino acids. Here the CDR3 reads CASTPTGTGELFF. CDR3 bases: TGCGCCAGCACGCCAACAGGGACCGGGGAGCTGTTTTTT.

The J gene is TRBJ1-4, the V gene TRBV2, with D possibly being TRBD1 (5 bases). Trimming took off 5 bases at V and 7 bases at J, with 17 bases between the two ends. Germline CDR1 SNHLY, CDR2 FYNNEI. The CDR3 has 15 amino acids. In nucleotides, the CDR3 is TGTGCCAGCAGTATTGAGGGGCAGGGTGCTGAAAAACTGTTTTTT. This gives the protein CASSIEGQGAEKLFF. The variable domain in full, completed from reference TRBV2 and TRBJ1-4, reads EPEVTQTPSHQVTQMGQEVILRCVPISNHLYFYWYRQILGQKVEFLVSFYNNEISEKSEIFDDQFSVERPDGSNFTLKIRSTKLEDSAMYFCASSIEGQGAEKLFFGSGTQLSVL.

V gene TRBV5-1 combines with J gene TRBJ2-2; 14 bases fit TRBD2. Unmatched junction bases numbered 10, after V lost 2 bases and J lost 1 base. The CDR3 consists of 20 residues. CDR1 and CDR2 (germline): SGHRS, YFSETQ. The chain's CDR3 is CASSLATSGLAGVNTGELFF. The CDR3 DNA is TGCGCCAGCAGCTTAGCGACCTCGGGACTAGCGGGAGTGAACACCGGGGAGCTGTTTTTT.